This passage covers 23 T cell receptor beta chains from one sample sequenced in a study of human T cells and chemical hapten exposure. One entry per CDR3 protein, called by TCRdb with MiXCR from the RACE reads. Among some 400,000 distinct CDR3 sequences listed, about 4.8% were seen once. The time point is: patch test 1, 2 weeks after DPC sensitization. Treatment of the sample: therapeutic diphenylcyclopropenone sensitization with weekly scalp DPC. Specimen: whole blood, collected in connection with sensitization to the hapten diphenylcyclopropenone (DPC). The receptors originated from a woman in her forties or fifties with alopecia areata. Some clones in this sample may be carry-over from other donors' samples.

The table lists this clonotype with many counts. The J gene is TRBJ2-2, the V gene TRBV27; TRBD2 matches 9 bases. V lost 10 bases, J lost 6 bases, and 6 bases stayed unmatched. The CDR3 extends over 13 amino acids. Germline V gene data show CDR1 as MNHEY and CDR2 as SMNVEV (reference sequence). The CDR3 region is CATRGTSPGELFF. Here the CDR3 DNA reads TGTGCCACCCGGGGGACTAGCCCCGGGGAGCTGTTTTTT.

The chain recombines TRBV12-3 or TRBV12-4 with TRBJ2-7; TRBD1 matches 11 bases. Unmatched junction bases numbered 3, after V lost 4 bases and J lost 4 bases. The CDR3 totals 14 residues. In DNA form, the CDR3 reads TGTGCCAGCAGTTCCTGGGACAGGGGGTACGAGCAGTACTTC. Translating it yields CASSSWDRGYEQYF.

The sample holds a few counts of this clonotype. The chain links TRBV2 to TRBJ1-1, with D uncertain. The CDR3 extends over 12 amino acids. Trimming shortened V by 6 bases and J by 7 bases, and 12 bases separated the two germline ends. Germline lookup yields CDR1 SNHLY and CDR2 FYNNEI. CDR3 loop: CASSEGSDEAFF. The CDR3 coding sequence is TGTGCCAGCAGCGAGGGCAGCGATGAAGCTTTCTTT.

The chain uses TRBV5-1 and TRBJ2-1; 10 positions match TRBD1. Germline CDR1 SGHRS, CDR2 YFSETQ. V trimming: 5 bases; J trimming: 5 bases; junction bases outside the gene matches: 7. CDR3 size: 15 residues. The CDR3 spells CASRIGTGVHNEQFF. In nucleotides, the CDR3 is TGCGCCAGCAGAATCGGGACAGGGGTCCACAATGAGCAGTTCTTC.

This clonotype showed up just a few times. This chain uses TRBV4-2 with TRBJ1-2; D may be TRBD1 (6 bases). The V gene lost 0 bases and the J gene lost 2 bases, with 10 bases spanning the gap. CDR1 is LGHNA, CDR2 YNFKEQ, per germline. The CDR3 runs to 15 residues. The chain's CDR3 is CASSQEPDSNYGYTF. CDR3 bases: TGTGCCAGCAGCCAAGAGCCGGACAGCAACTATGGCTACACCTTC.

This rearrangement joins TRBV20-1 to TRBJ1-3, with D unclear. The germline V and J ends were trimmed by 2 bases and 0 bases, with 8 bases remaining between them. This CDR3 contains 14 residues. Germline loops: CDR1 DFQATT, CDR2 SNEGSKA (reference sequence). The CDR3 protein is CSARSRSSGNTIYF. Written as DNA, the CDR3 is TGCAGTGCTAGAAGTCGGTCCTCTGGAAACACCATATATTTT.

This clonotype was seen ten or more times. This chain connects TRBV7-2 to TRBJ2-5; D perhaps matches TRBD2 (5 bases). The CDR3 contains 14 residues. Trimming left V 5 bases short and J 2 bases short, with 12 bases between. Per the germline V gene, CDR1 is SGHTA and CDR2 is FQGNSA. For the CDR3, the DNA is TGTGCCAGCAGCGAGAGGGCCTTACAAGAGACCCAGTACTTC. As protein: CASSERALQETQYF.

The rearrangement joins TRBV20-1 to TRBJ2-3; D uncertain. Germline CDR1 reads DFQATT; CDR2 reads SNEGSKA (reference sequence). The CDR3 extends over 14 amino acids. V lost 3 bases and J 1 base, leaving 11 bases between the germline ends. In DNA form, the CDR3 reads TGCAGTGCTAGCCCAGCGCCCGGCACAGATACGCAGTATTTT. Encoded protein: CSASPAPGTDTQYF.

This clonotype was seen at least ten times. CDR3 sequence reads: CSARTSATDTQYF. The CDR3 DNA follows: TGCAGTGCGAGGACTAGCGCAACAGATACGCAGTATTTT. The chain is built from TRBV20-1 and TRBJ2-3; 9 bases map to TRBD2. Germline CDR1 and CDR2: DFQATT and SNEGSKA (reference sequence). With 6 bases clipped from V and 3 bases from J, the junction kept 4 bases outside the gene matches. This CDR3 is built from 13 residues.

This clonotype has at least ten counts. The chain combines TRBV13 with TRBJ2-7; possible D gene TRBD1, 6 bases. Looked up from germline, CDR1 is PRHDT and CDR2 is FYEKMQ (reference sequence). The CDR3 is made up of 14 amino acids. Trimming stripped 5 bases from V and 5 bases from J, with 16 bases between. In DNA, the CDR3 is TGTGCCAGCAGCCGAGACGTTTCAGGGGACGAGCAGTACTTC. Protein product: CASSRDVSGDEQYF. The variable domain in full, with the rest retrieved from reference TRBV13 and TRBJ2-7, is AAGVIQSPRHLIKEKRETATLKCYPIPRHDTVYWYQQGPGQDPQFLISFYEKMQSDKGSIPDRFSAQQFSDYHSELNMSSLELGDSALYFCASSRDVSGDEQYFGPGTRLTVT.

This clonotype has ten or more counts. This chain joins TRBV12-3 or TRBV12-4 and TRBJ2-3, with D possibly TRBD2 on 6 matching bases. CDR3 length: 15 amino acids. V lost 7 bases to trimming and J lost 6 bases, with 20 bases between them. The chain's CDR3 is CASTSGLPGLDTQYF. The CDR3 region has the DNA TGTGCCAGCACCTCGGGACTGCCTGGACTTGATACGCAGTATTTT.

This clonotype turned up a few times. The chain joins TRBV5-1 to TRBJ2-4, with 7 nucleotides matching TRBD2. Germline loops: CDR1 SGHRS, CDR2 YFSETQ. This CDR3 comprises 17 residues. The V and J ends lost 0 bases and 2 bases, in that order; junction bases with no gene match: 8. CDR3 DNA sequence: TGCGCCAGCAGCTTGGAGTTTGGAGCGGGGTCCAAAAACATTCAGTACTTC. This encodes CASSLEFGAGSKNIQYF.

This clonotype has ten or more counts. V usage is TRBV11-2 and J usage is TRBJ1-5, with 8 bases matching TRBD1. From germline, CDR1 is SGHAT and CDR2 FQNNGV. V shed 1 base and J 3 bases; nucleotides not matched to a gene: 2. This CDR3 is built from 15 residues. The DNA for the CDR3 is TGTGCCAGCAGCTTAGGGGACAGGCCCAATCAGCCCCAGCATTTT. It translates to CASSLGDRPNQPQHF. Complete variable domain (other parts from reference TRBV11-2 and TRBJ1-5): EAGVAQSPRYKIIEKRQSVAFWCNPISGHATLYWYQQILGQGPKLLIQFQNNGVVDDSQLPKDRFSAERLKGVDSTLKIQPAKLEDSAVYLCASSLGDRPNQPQHFGDGTRLSIL.

This clonotype was picked up many times. This chain's CDR3 is CASSLRSVGINYGYTF. In nucleotides, the CDR3 is TGCGCCAGCAGCTTGCGCTCCGTTGGGATTAACTATGGCTACACCTTC. V and J are TRBV5-1 and TRBJ1-2; no reliable D call. The CDR3 runs to 16 residues. V lost 1 base to trimming and J lost 1 base, with 14 bases between them. CDR1 is SGHRS, CDR2 YFSETQ, per germline.

This clonotype was seen ten or more times. J is TRBJ1-2 and V is TRBV10-3; the D gene is possibly TRBD1 (5 bases). CDR3 length equals 13 residues. V was clipped by 5 bases and J by 5 bases, with 12 bases between them. Per the germline V gene, CDR1 is ENHRY and CDR2 is SYGVKD. The CDR3 spells CAISTKGEYGYTF. DNA for the CDR3: TGTGCCATCAGTACCAAAGGGGAATATGGCTACACCTTC.

This clonotype was counted ten times or more. The chain carries TRBV20-1 and TRBJ2-7; D unclear. The CDR3 is 11 amino acids. V gave up 5 bases and J gave up 5 bases, with 10 bases separating them. The germline CDR1 and CDR2 sequences are DFQATT and SNEGSKA (reference sequence). CDR3 amino acids: CSAPRMDEQYF. CDR3 DNA sequence: TGCAGTGCTCCCAGGATGGACGAGCAGTACTTC.

This clonotype was counted ten times or more. The chain recombines TRBV18 with TRBJ2-7; tentative D call: TRBD2 (6 bases). The germline V and J ends were trimmed by 3 bases and 0 bases, with 18 bases remaining between them. This CDR3 is 17 amino acids long. CDR1 KGHSH and CDR2 LQKENI come from the germline V gene. CDR3: CASSPRGVRVLSYEQYF. The DNA for the CDR3 is TGTGCCAGCTCACCGCGCGGGGTGCGGGTCCTCTCCTACGAGCAGTACTTC.

This clonotype has at least ten counts. The CDR3 sequence is CASGQGSGPSTDTQYF. Here the CDR3 DNA reads TGTGCTAGTGGACAGGGAAGCGGGCCTAGCACAGATACGCAGTATTTT. The rearrangement links TRBV12-5 to TRBJ2-3, with D perhaps given as TRBD1 or TRBD2 (6 bases each). CDR3 length: 16 residues. Trimming left V 6 bases short and J 0 bases short, with 16 bases between. Germline V CDR1 and CDR2: LGHNT, FRNRAP.

This clonotype showed up many times. This chain joins TRBV7-2 and TRBJ2-6; tentative D call: TRBD1 (5 bases). CDR1 and CDR2 from the germline V gene are SGHTA and FQGNSA. This CDR3 comprises 16 residues. The ends were cut back, 0 bases at V and 2 bases at J, with 8 bases in the middle. The CDR3 bases are TGTGCCAGCAGCTTAGCAACAGGAACTGGGGCCAACGTCCTGACTTTC. It yields the protein CASSLATGTGANVLTF.

This clonotype appeared many times. V is TRBV7-9 and J is TRBJ1-1; D is unclear. Germline CDR1 and CDR2: SEHNR and FQNEAQ (reference sequence). The CDR3 totals 15 residues. V was shortened by 4 bases and J by 4 bases, with 16 bases between the two germline ends. CDR3 protein: CASSSGRSGPTEAFF. In nucleotides, the CDR3 is TGTGCCAGCAGCTCGGGTCGGAGCGGGCCCACTGAAGCTTTCTTT.

This clonotype was seen many times. The J gene is TRBJ2-7, the V gene TRBV11-2, with no clear D. The V end lost 0 bases, the J end lost 6 bases, and 9 bases lay between the germline ends. The CDR3 extends over 13 amino acids. The V gene's germline CDR1 is SGHAT and CDR2 FQNNGV. In DNA, the CDR3 is TGTGCCAGCAGCTTAGAAAGCTCGGGCGAGCAGTACTTC. Translation gives CASSLESSGEQYF.

This clonotype turned up a few times. The chain carries TRBV7-9 and TRBJ1-1; no definite D call. Trimming took off 5 bases at V and 8 bases at J, with 9 bases between the two ends. Germline V gene lookup returns CDR1 SEHNR and CDR2 FQNEAQ (reference sequence). This CDR3 region has 11 residues. The CDR3 here is CASSTSIEAFF. The CDR3 DNA reads as TGTGCCAGCAGCACTTCCATAGAAGCTTTCTTT.

There are many counts of this clonotype. J is TRBJ1-2 and V is TRBV3-1; D gene unclear. Germline V gives CDR1 LGHDT, CDR2 YNNKEL (reference sequence). V lost 4 bases and J 4 bases, leaving 7 bases between the germline ends. CDR3 length equals 12 residues. In DNA, the CDR3 is TGTGCCAGCAGCCGGACTAGCTATGGCTACACCTTC. Amino acid sequence: CASSRTSYGYTF.